This T cell receptor beta chain was sequenced in a study of blood T cell repertoires in COVID-19. In the study overall: PBMCs, B-cell-depleted T cells, or T cells provided the cDNA or gDNA that made up the material.

Assay used: immunoSEQ multiplex PCR; TCRdb lists only in-frame clones, some missing. This table has 100,000 to 150,000 clones, about 88% appearing once. The V gene lost 7 bases and the J gene lost 6 bases, with 16 bases spanning the gap. The length of the CDR3 is 14 residues. CDR1 is MDHEN, CDR2 SYDVKM, per germline. This sequence was found in a woman at least 80 years old with acute or convalescent COVID-19. The chain uses TRBV28 and TRBJ1-5; a weak D match, TRBD1 (6 bases). Sequenced input: peripheral blood. The CDR3 region is CASTPGGASQPQHF. The DNA of the CDR3 is TGTGCCAGCACCCCGGGGGGGGCTAGTCAGCCCCAGCATTTT.